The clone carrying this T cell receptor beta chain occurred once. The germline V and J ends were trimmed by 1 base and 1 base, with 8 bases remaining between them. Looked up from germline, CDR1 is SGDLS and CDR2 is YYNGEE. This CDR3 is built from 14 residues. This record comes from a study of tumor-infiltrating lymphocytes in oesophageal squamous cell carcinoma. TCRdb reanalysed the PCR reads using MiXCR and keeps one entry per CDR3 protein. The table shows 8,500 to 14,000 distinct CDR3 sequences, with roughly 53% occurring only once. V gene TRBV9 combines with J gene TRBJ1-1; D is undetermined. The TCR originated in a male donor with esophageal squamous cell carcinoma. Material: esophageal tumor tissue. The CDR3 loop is CASSVRVTNTEAFF. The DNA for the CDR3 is TGTGCCAGCAGCGTAAGGGTAACGAACACTGAAGCTTTCTTT.